The clone carrying this T cell receptor (beta chain) was counted only a few times. These data are taken from a study of blood T cell repertoires in COVID-19. Profiling relied on immunoSEQ multiplex PCR, and the TCRdb table lists in-frame clones only, not all of them. The sample lists approximately 410,000 clones; roughly 90% were seen once. CDR1 and CDR2 (germline): MNHNS, SASEGT. The CDR3 consists of 16 residues. The V and J ends lost 2 bases and 0 bases respectively, with 11 bases between them. The chain couples TRBV6-1 to TRBJ1-5; possible D gene TRBD1, 6 bases. The clonotype originates from a young woman with active or convalescent COVID-19. Sequencing was done on a sample of peripheral blood. The CDR3 nucleotides are TGTGCCAGCAGTGAATACAGGGATTTTAGCAATCAGCCCCAGCATTTT. The encoded protein is CASSEYRDFSNQPQHF.